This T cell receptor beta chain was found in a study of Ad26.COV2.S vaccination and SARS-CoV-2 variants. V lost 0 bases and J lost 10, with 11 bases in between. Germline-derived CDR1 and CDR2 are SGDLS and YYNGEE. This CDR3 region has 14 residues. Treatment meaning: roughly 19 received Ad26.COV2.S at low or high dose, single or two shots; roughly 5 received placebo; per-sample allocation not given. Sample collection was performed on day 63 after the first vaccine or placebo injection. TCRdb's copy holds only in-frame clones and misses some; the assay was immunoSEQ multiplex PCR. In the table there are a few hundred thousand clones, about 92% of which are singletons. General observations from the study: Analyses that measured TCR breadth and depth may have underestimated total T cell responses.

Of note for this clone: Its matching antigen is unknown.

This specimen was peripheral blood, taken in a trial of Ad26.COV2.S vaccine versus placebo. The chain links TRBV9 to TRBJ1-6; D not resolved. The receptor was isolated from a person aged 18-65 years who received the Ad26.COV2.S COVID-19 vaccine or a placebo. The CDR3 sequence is CASSVDPASSPLHF. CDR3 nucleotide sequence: TGTGCCAGCAGCGTAGACCCAGCGAGCTCACCCCTCCACTTT.